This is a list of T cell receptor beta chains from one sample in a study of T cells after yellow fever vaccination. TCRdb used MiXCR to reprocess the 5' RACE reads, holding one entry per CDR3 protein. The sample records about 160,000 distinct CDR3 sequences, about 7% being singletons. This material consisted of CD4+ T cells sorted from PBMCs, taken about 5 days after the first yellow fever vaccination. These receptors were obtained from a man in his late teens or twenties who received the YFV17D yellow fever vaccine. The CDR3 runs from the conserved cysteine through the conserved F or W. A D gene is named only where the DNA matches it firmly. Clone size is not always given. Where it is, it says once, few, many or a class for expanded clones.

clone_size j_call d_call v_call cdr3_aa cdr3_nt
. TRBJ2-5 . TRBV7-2 CASSLGPGRETQYF TGTGCCAGCAGCTTAGGTCCGGGGCGGGAGACCCAGTACTTC
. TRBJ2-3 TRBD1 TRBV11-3 CASSSRPRGGTGGAGADTQYF TGTGCCAGCAGCTCCCGTCCGCGGGGGGGGACAGGGGGCGCTGGAGCAGATACGCAGTATTTT
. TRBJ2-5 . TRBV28 CASSSWFAETQYF TGTGCCAGCAGTTCCTGGTTTGCCGAGACCCAGTACTTC
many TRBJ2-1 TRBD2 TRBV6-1 CASSETLAGGRRNEQFF TGTGCCAGCAGTGAAACGTTAGCGGGGGGGCGTAGGAATGAGCAGTTCTTC
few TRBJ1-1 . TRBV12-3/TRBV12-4 CASSFSGRPSVFMNTEAFF TGTGCCAGCAGTTTCAGCGGCCGTCCTTCAGTATTCATGAACACTGAAGCTTTCTTT
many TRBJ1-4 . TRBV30 CAWEDGPKGKLFF TGTGCCTGGGAGGACGGACCCAAGGGAAAACTGTTTTTT
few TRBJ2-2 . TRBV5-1 CASSLVSPPGELFF TGCGCCAGCAGCTTGGTTTCGCCCCCCGGGGAGCTGTTTTTT
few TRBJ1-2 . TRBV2 CASSRVFYGYTF TGTGCCAGCTCCCGGGTCTTCTATGGCTACACCTTC
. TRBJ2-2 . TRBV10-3 CAISERGLVNTGELFF TGTGCCATCAGTGAGCGGGGCCTCGTGAACACCGGGGAGCTGTTTTTT
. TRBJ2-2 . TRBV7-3 CASSNRVAGELFF TGTGCCAGCAGCAACAGGGTTGCCGGGGAGCTGTTTTTT
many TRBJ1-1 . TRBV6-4 CASSIDKNTEAFF TGTGCCAGCAGTATCGACAAGAACACTGAAGCTTTCTTT
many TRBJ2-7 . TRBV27 CASSRQVGVASYEQYF TGTGCCAGCAGTCGTCAGGTAGGGGTAGCCTCCTACGAGCAGTACTTC
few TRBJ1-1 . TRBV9 CASSEGDRNTEAFF TGTGCCAGCAGCGAGGGAGACAGAAACACTGAAGCTTTCTTT
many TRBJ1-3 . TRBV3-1 CASSQEGGNTIYF TGTGCCAGCAGCCAAGAGGGTGGAAACACCATATATTTT
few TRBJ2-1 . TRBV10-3 CAISDEGGGFRNEQFF TGTGCCATCAGTGACGAGGGAGGAGGTTTTCGAAATGAGCAGTTCTTC
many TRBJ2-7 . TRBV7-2 CASSLVWGPGSEQYF TGTGCCAGCAGCTTAGTCTGGGGCCCCGGCTCCGAGCAGTACTTC
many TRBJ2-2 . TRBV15 CATSREIAGPNTGELFF TGTGCCACCAGCAGAGAAATCGCAGGGCCGAACACCGGGGAGCTGTTTTTT
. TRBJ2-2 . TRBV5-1 CASSRNRNTGELFF TGCGCCAGCAGCCGGAACAGGAACACCGGGGAGCTGTTTTTT
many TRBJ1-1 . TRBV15 CATARDGDEAFF TGTGCCACCGCCCGAGACGGGGATGAAGCTTTCTTT
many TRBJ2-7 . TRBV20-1 CSASLRGDVPMQYF TGCAGTGCTAGCCTCAGGGGCGACGTACCCATGCAGTACTTC
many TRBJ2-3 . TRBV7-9 CASSFNTHWADTQYF TGTGCCAGCAGCTTTAACACCCACTGGGCAGATACGCAGTATTTT
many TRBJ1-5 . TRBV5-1 CASSSGPNQPQHF TGCGCCAGCAGCTCGGGGCCTAATCAGCCCCAGCATTTT
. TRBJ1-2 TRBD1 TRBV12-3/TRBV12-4 CASSAKDRGYGYTF TGTGCCAGCAGTGCTAAGGACAGGGGGTATGGCTACACCTTC
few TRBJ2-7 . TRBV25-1 CASSEYHEQYF TGTGCCAGCAGTGAATATCACGAGCAGTACTTC
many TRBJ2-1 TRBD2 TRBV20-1 CSASSQRGSYNEQFF TGCAGTGCTAGTTCCCAGCGGGGCTCCTACAATGAGCAGTTCTTC
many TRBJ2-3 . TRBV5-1 CASSKGLTDTDTQYF TGCGCCAGCAGCAAGGGGCTGACAGACACAGATACGCAGTATTTT
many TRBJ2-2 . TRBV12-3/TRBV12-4 CASIFRGPGELFF TGTGCCAGCATTTTCCGGGGGCCCGGGGAGCTGTTTTTT
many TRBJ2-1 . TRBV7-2 CASSLGNYNEQFF TGTGCCAGCAGCTTAGGGAACTACAATGAGCAGTTCTTC
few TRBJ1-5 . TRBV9 CASSVGGSNQPQHF TGTGCCAGCAGCGTCGGAGGTAGCAATCAGCCCCAGCATTTT
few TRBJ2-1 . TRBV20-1 CSARRGPITYNEQFF TGCAGTGCTCGGAGGGGCCCCATCACCTACAATGAGCAGTTCTTC
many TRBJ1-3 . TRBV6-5 CASKTLQGSGNTIYF TGTGCCAGCAAAACTCTCCAGGGCTCTGGAAACACCATATATTTT
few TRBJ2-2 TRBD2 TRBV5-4 CASSPRGVGTGELFF TGTGCCAGCAGCCCCCGGGGGGTAGGCACCGGGGAGCTGTTTTTT
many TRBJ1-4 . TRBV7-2 CASSLGPPGSFEKLFF TGTGCCAGCAGCTTAGGGCCCCCGGGGAGCTTTGAAAAACTGTTTTTT
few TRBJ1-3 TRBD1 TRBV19 CASSIFSGGSGNTIYF TGTGCCAGTAGTATTTTTTCAGGGGGCTCCGGAAACACCATATATTTT
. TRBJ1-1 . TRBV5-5 CASSTRGGREAFF TGTGCCAGCAGCACACGAGGAGGCAGGGAAGCTTTCTTT
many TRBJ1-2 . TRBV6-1 CASSVHPVFGYTF TGTGCCAGCAGTGTTCATCCGGTCTTTGGCTACACCTTC
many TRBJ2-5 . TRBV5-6 CASSPGGGTETQYF TGTGCCAGCAGCCCTGGAGGGGGTACGGAGACCCAGTACTTC
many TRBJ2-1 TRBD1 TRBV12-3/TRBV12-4 CASRLNRDRDGGEQFF TGTGCCAGCAGGTTAAACCGGGACAGGGATGGAGGTGAGCAGTTCTTC
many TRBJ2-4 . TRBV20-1 CSASGGAKNIQYF TGCAGTGCTAGCGGGGGAGCCAAAAACATTCAGTACTTC
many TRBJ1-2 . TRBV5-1 CASSPDRYYGYTF TGCGCCAGCAGCCCGGACAGATACTATGGCTACACCTTC
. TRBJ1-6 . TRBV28 CASSRQVGYNSPLHF TGTGCCAGCAGCCGACAGGTGGGGTATAATTCACCCCTCCACTTT
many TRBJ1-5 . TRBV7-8 CASSRDPTQPQHF TGTGCCAGCAGCCGGGACCCGACGCAGCCCCAGCATTTT
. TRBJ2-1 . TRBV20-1 CSAPGVGAYNEQFF TGCAGTGCCCCGGGGGTAGGTGCCTACAATGAGCAGTTCTTC
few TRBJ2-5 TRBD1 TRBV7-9 CASSFSPGQGLETQYF TGTGCCAGCAGCTTCAGTCCAGGACAGGGGCTTGAGACCCAGTACTTC
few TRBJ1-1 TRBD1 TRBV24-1 CATSEGSGTANTEAFF TGTGCCACCAGTGAGGGTAGTGGGACAGCGAACACTGAAGCTTTCTTT
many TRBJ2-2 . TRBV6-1 CASREGNTGELFF TGTGCCAGCAGGGAGGGGAACACCGGGGAGCTGTTTTTT
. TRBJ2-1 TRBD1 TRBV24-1 CATSDTGTGGFSSYNEQFF TGTGCCACCAGTGACACCGGGACAGGGGGCTTTAGCTCCTACAATGAGCAGTTCTTC
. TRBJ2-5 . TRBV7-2 CASSFNSAETQYF TGTGCCAGCAGCTTTAATAGCGCAGAGACCCAGTACTTC
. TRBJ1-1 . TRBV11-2 CASRGSGHTEAFF TGTGCCAGCAGGGGCTCAGGGCACACTGAAGCTTTCTTT
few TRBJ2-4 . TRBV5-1 CASSLAGAGNIQYF TGCGCCAGCAGCTTGGCAGGGGCTGGAAACATTCAGTACTTC
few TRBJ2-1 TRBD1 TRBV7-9 CASSFPSGTGDYNEQFF TGTGCCAGCAGCTTTCCCTCCGGGACAGGGGATTACAATGAGCAGTTCTTC